This T cell receptor (beta chain) was sequenced in a study of T cell responses to AZD1222 COVID-19 vaccine. Deletions cut 0 bases from V and 2 bases from J, with 5 bases between. This CDR3 has 14 amino acids. CDR1 and CDR2 (germline): SNHLY, FYNNEI. Findings of the study overall: Only 5 or 6 people who got AZD1222 tested seropositive at baseline. Clonal diversity may have been underestimated in mostly white British donors.

TCRdb's copy holds only in-frame clones and misses some; the assay was immunoSEQ multiplex PCR. The data contain 90,000 or so clones, 89% of them singletons. Turning to this clone: Its antigen is not identified.

Source: peripheral blood, taken 28 days after the second AZD1222 dose. The V gene is TRBV2, the J gene TRBJ1-5; D not resolved. This TCR was recovered from an adult who received the AZD1222 COVID-19 vaccine. The CDR3 loop is CASSEAGRNQPQHF. The DNA for the CDR3 is TGTGCCAGCAGTGAAGCAGGCCGCAATCAGCCCCAGCATTTT.